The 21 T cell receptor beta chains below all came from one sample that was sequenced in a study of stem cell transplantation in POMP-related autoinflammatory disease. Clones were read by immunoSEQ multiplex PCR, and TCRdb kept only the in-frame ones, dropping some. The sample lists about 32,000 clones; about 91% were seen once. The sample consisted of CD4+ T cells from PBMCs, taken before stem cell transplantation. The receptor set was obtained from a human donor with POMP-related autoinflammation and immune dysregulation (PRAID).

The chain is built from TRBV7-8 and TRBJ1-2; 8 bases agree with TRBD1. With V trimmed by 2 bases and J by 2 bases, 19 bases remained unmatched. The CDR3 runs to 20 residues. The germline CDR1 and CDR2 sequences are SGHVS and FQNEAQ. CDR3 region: CASSLNRGQGGQGPNYGYTF. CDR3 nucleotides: TGTGCCAGCAGCTTAAACCGGGGCCAAGGTGGACAGGGCCCGAACTATGGCTACACCTTC.

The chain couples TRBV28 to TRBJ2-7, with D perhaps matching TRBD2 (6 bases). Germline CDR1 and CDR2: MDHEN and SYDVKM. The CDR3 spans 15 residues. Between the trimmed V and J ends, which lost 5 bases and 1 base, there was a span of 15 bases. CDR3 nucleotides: TGTGCCAGCAGTCCCCGGCTAGCGAAATCCTACGAGCAGTACTTC. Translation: CASSPRLAKSYEQYF.

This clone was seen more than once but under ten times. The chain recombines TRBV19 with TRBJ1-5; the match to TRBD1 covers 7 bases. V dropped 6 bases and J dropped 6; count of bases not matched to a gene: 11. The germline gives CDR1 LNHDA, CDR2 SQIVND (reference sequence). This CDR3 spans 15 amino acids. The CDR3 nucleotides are TGTGCCAGTAGGAGAGGACAGGCGGAGGGTCAGCCCCAGCATTTT. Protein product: CASRRGQAEGQPQHF.

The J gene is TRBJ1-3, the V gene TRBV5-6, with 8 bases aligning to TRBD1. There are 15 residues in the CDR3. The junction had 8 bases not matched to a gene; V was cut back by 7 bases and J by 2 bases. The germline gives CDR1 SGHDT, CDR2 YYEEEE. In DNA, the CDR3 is TGTGCCAGCGTCGGACAGGGAGGGACTGGAAACACCATATATTTT. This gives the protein CASVGQGGTGNTIYF. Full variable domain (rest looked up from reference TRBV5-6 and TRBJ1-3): DAGVTQSPTHLIKTRGQQVTLRCSPKSGHDTVSWYQQALGQGPQFIFQYYEEEERQRGNFPDRFSGHQFPNYSSELNVNALLLGDSALYLCASVGQGGTGNTIYFGEGSWLTVV.

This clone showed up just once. This chain's CDR3 is CASTFSRGTDTQYF. CDR3 nucleotide sequence: TGTGCCAGCACCTTTAGCAGGGGCACAGATACGCAGTATTTT. The chain combines TRBV21-1 with TRBJ2-3; the table gives TRBD1 as D, unverified against the DNA. TRBV21-1 is classified as a pseudogene. This CDR3 spans 14 amino acids.

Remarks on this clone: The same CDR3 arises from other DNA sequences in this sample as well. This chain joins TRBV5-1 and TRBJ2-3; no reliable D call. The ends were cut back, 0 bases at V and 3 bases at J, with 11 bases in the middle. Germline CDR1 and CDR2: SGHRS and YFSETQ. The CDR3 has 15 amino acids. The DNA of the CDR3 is TGCGCCAGCAGCTTGGAAGGCCCTCTTACAGATACGCAGTATTTT. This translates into CASSLEGPLTDTQYF.

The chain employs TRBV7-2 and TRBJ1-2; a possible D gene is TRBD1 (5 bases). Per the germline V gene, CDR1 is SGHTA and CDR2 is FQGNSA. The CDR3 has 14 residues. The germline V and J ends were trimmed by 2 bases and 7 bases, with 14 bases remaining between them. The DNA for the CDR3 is TGTGCCAGCAGCTTACAGAGGGGAAGGGGTGGCTACACCTTC. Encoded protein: CASSLQRGRGGYTF.

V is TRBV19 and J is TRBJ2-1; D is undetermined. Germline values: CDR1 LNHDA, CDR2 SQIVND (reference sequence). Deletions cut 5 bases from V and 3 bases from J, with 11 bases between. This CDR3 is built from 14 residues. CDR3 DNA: TGTGCCAGTAGTGGGTTGGCGGACTACAATGAGCAGTTCTTC. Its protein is CASSGLADYNEQFF.

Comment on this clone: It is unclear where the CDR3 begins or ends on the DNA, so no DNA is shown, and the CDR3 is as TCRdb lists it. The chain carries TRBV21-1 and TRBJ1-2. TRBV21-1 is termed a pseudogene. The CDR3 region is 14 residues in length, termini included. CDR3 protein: CASSKEEDGYGCTF.

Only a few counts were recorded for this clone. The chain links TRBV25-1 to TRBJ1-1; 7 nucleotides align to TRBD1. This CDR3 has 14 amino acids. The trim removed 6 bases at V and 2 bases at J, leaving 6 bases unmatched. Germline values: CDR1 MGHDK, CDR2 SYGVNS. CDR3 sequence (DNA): TGTGCCAGCAGGGCTGGACAGGCCAACACTGAAGCTTTCTTT. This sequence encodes CASRAGQANTEAFF.

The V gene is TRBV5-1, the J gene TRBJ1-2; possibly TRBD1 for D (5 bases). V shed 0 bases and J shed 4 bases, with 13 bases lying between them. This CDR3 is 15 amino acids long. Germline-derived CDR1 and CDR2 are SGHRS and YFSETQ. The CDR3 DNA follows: TGCGCCAGCAGCTTGGGGGCAGGGCCTTTCTATGGCTACACCTTC. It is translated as CASSLGAGPFYGYTF.

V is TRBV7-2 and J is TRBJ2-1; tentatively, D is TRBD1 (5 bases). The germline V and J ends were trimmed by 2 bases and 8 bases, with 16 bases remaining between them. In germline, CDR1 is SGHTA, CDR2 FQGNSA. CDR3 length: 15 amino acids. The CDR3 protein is CASSLRVRQGDEQFF. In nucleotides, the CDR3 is TGTGCCAGCAGCTTAAGGGTCAGGCAGGGTGATGAGCAGTTCTTC.

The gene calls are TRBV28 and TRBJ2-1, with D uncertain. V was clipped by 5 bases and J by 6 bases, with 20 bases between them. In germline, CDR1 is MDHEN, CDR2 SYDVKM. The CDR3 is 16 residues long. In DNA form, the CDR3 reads TGTGCCAGCAGTCTCCTGGGTGGGTTATGGGGCAATGAGCAGTTCTTC. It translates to CASSLLGGLWGNEQFF.

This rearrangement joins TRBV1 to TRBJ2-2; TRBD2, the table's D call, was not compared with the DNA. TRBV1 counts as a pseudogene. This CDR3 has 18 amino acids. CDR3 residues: CTSSQEISGASDTGELFF. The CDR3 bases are TGCACCAGCAGCCAAGAGATTAGCGGGGCCTCGGACACCGGGGAGCTGTTTTTT.

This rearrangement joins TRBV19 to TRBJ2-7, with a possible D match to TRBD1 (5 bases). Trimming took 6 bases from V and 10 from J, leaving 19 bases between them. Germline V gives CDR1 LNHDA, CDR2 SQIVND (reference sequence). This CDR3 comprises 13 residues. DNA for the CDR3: TGTGCCAGTAGCCCCGACAGAGATTCTACACAGTACTTC. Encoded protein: CASSPDRDSTQYF.

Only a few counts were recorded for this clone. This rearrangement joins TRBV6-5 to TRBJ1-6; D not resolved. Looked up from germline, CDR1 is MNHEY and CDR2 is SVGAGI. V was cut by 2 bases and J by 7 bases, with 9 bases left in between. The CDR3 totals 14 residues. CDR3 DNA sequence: TGTGCCAGCAGTTACGACAAGGTCAATTCACCCCTCCACTTT. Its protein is CASSYDKVNSPLHF.

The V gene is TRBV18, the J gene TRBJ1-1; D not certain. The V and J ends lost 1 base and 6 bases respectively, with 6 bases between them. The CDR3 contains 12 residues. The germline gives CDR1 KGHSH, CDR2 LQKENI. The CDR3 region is CASSPQGSEAFF. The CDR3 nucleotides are TGTGCCAGCTCACCACAGGGTTCTGAAGCTTTCTTT. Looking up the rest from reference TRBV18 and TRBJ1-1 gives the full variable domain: NAGVMQNPRHLVRRRGQEARLRCSPMKGHSHVYWYRQLPEEGLKFMVYLQKENIIDESGMPKERFSAEFPKEGPSILRIQQVVRGDSAAYFCASSPQGSEAFFGQGTRLTVV.

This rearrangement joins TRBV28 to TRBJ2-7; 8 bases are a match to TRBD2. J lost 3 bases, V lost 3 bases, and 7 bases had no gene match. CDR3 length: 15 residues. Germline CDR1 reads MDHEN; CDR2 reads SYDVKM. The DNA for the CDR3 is TGTGCCAGCAGTTTGGGCGGGGGACTAGTCTACGAGCAGTACTTC. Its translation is CASSLGGGLVYEQYF.

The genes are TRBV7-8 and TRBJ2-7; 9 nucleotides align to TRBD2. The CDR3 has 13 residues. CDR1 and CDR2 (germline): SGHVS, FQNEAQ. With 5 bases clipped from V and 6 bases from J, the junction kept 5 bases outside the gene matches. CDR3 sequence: CASSRISGGEQYF. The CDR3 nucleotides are TGTGCCAGCAGCCGTATTAGCGGGGGCGAGCAGTACTTC.

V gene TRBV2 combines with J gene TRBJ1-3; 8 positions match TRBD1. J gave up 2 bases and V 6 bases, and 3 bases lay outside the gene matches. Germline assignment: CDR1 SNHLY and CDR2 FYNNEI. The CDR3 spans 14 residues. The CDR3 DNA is TGTGCCAGCAGGGACAGGGATCCTGGAAACACCATATATTTT. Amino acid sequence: CASRDRDPGNTIYF.

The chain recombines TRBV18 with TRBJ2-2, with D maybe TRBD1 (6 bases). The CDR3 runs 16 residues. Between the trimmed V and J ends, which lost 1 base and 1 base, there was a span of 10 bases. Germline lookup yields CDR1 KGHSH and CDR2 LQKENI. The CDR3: CASSPRRTENTGELFF. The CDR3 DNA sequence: TGTGCCAGCTCACCACGTCGGACAGAGAACACCGGGGAGCTGTTTTTT.